This TCR beta chain was recorded in a study of vaccination and CD4 T cells after COVID-19. Study context: Overlapping SARS-CoV-2, HCoV-NL63, HCoV-OC43 and HCoV-229E spike peptides stimulated the cells.

About this clonotype itself: Its cognate antigen is unknown.

The V gene lost 0 bases and the J gene lost 0 bases, with 9 bases spanning the gap. Germline V lookup: CDR1 SNHLY, CDR2 FYNNEI. The CDR3 runs 15 residues. Treatment in this sample: roughly ten-day PBMC culture with coronavirus spike peptide pools or control peptides (ViraFEST assay). Cultured CD4+ T cell DNA was sequenced using the Oncomine TCR Beta short-read assay. Investigators obtained genomic DNA by extraction from cultured CD4+ T cells. TCRdb reanalysed the PCR reads using MiXCR and keeps one entry per CDR3 protein. The sample lists more than 10,000 distinct CDR3 sequences; 55% to 65% were seen once.

This chain connects TRBV2 to TRBJ2-7, with D uncertain. This receptor was identified in a human donor who had recovered from COVID-19. Sequencing used CD4+ T cells from blood, cultured in vitro, obtained before SARS-CoV-2 vaccination. The CDR3 region has the DNA TGTGCCAGCAGTGAAGCGCTTGGCACCTCCTACGAGCAGTACTTC. As protein: CASSEALGTSYEQYF.